Given below is one TCR beta chain in context. This specimen belongs to a study of blood T cell repertoires in COVID-19. Study background: Whether acute or convalescent, the COVID-19 samples came from the United States, Italy and Spain. PBMCs, B-cell-depleted T cells, or T cells were the source of the cDNA or gDNA that made up the material.

As handled by the study authors: It was from reference gene primer amplification that nucleated cell counts were estimated. TCRdb's table, derived via immunoSEQ multiplex PCR, lists solely in-frame clones and lacks some. V and J calls and clone size follow that table, whereas D and trimming were derived from the DNA. The sample lists 390,000 or so clones; roughly 89% were seen once. The germline gives CDR1 LGHNA, CDR2 YNFKEQ. The CDR3 loop spans 15 amino acids. V dropped 0 bases and J dropped 1; count of bases not matched to a gene: 3. This clonotype was sampled from a man between 18 and 29 years old with active or convalescent COVID-19. Sequenced input: peripheral blood. The chain joins TRBV4-2 to TRBJ2-7; TRBD1 matches 7 bases. The CDR3 is CASSQEETGSYEQYF. The CDR3 nucleotides are TGTGCCAGCAGCCAAGAAGAGACAGGGTCCTACGAGCAGTACTTC.